Presented here are 27 T cell receptor beta chains from one specimen sequenced in a study of beta chain features in type 1 diabetes. As every portion of the isolated RNA was reverse transcribed, the sequencing read expressed TCRB transcripts. Libraries were prepared by immunoSEQ multiplex PCR; TCRdb keeps only in-frame clonotypes and omits some of them. This sample has nearly 250,000 clones, with around 68% found just once. The source material was naive CD4+ T cells from blood. All receptors derive from a man aged 25 to 45 in good health.

This rearrangement joins TRBV30 to TRBJ2-7, with 7 nucleotides matching TRBD2. CDR3 length: 13 amino acids. CDR1 is GTSNPN and CDR2 is SVGIG in the germline V gene (reference sequence). J was trimmed by 6 bases and V by 8 bases; bases with no gene match: 13. The CDR3 sequence is CARSREQNLEQYF. The DNA for the CDR3 is TGTGCCCGCTCGCGGGAGCAAAATCTCGAGCAGTACTTC.

The CDR3 DNA is TGTGCCAGCAGCTTGGACAGGGTGAGCTCCTACGAGCAGTACTTC. Its protein is CASSLDRVSSYEQYF. The genes are TRBV7-8 and TRBJ2-7; 8 positions agree with TRBD1. This CDR3 comprises 15 residues. Germline assignment: CDR1 SGHVS and CDR2 FQNEAQ. Trimming cost V 3 bases and J 0 bases; bases outside gene matches: 4.

The rearrangement links TRBV5-4 to TRBJ2-4; D might be TRBD1 (6 bases). The V gene lost 4 bases and the J gene lost 5 bases, with 13 bases spanning the gap. Germline CDR1 reads SGHNT; CDR2 reads YYREEE (reference sequence). The CDR3 is 14 residues long. Here the CDR3 DNA reads TGTGCCAGCAGCACCGGGACACAAGAAAACATTCAGTACTTC. This translates into CASSTGTQENIQYF.

The V gene is TRBV25-1, the J gene TRBJ2-1; D gene unclear. Between the trimmed V and J ends, which lost 1 base and 5 bases, there was a span of 9 bases. The CDR3 runs to 14 residues. Germline V gene lookup returns CDR1 MGHDK and CDR2 SYGVNS. CDR3 nucleotides: TGTGCCAGCAGTGAATTCTCCCCAGACAATGAGCAGTTCTTC. Its protein product is CASSEFSPDNEQFF.

DNA for the CDR3: TGTGCCAGCAGCTCCTGGCTAGCGGGGGGTTACAATGAGCAGTTCTTC. Amino acids: CASSSWLAGGYNEQFF. This chain connects TRBV13 to TRBJ2-1; TRBD2 agrees at 11 bases. V was clipped by 4 bases and J by 4 bases; unmatched bases: 6. This CDR3 is 16 amino acids long. In germline, CDR1 is PRHDT, CDR2 FYEKMQ (reference sequence).

This chain uses TRBV9 with TRBJ2-4, with TRBD1 matching 7 bases. CDR1 is SGDLS, CDR2 YYNGEE, per germline. The CDR3 runs 14 residues. Trimming at V came to 4 bases and at J to 5 bases, leaving 6 bases not matched to a gene. CDR3 coding DNA: TGTGCCAGCAGCCCAGGGGGTTACCAAAACATTCAGTACTTC. The encoded protein is CASSPGGYQNIQYF.

The CDR3 DNA sequence: TGTGCCAGCAGCTTGAGGGACAGGGCGTACTATGGCTACACCTTC. This encodes CASSLRDRAYYGYTF. The chain carries TRBV5-6 and TRBJ1-2, with 9 bases identical to TRBD1. The V gene's germline CDR1 is SGHDT and CDR2 YYEEEE. The CDR3 spans 15 residues. V was clipped by 1 base and J by 3 bases; unmatched bases: 4.

The gene calls are TRBV25-1 and TRBJ2-7; the D is unclear. There are 11 residues in the CDR3. CDR1 is MGHDK, CDR2 SYGVNS, per germline. V lost 7 bases and J 6 bases, leaving 10 bases between the germline ends. This chain's CDR3 is CASTPLGEQYF. CDR3 bases: TGTGCCAGCACCCCCCTTGGCGAGCAGTACTTC.

The V call is TRBV7-6, the J call TRBJ1-6; a possible D gene is TRBD1 (5 bases). The CDR3 is 15 residues long. Germline V CDR1 and CDR2: SGHVS, FNYEAQ. V lost 5 bases, J lost 7 bases, and 15 bases lay in between. CDR3 in amino acids: CASSPKGPRNSPLHF. The CDR3 bases are TGTGCCAGCAGCCCAAAGGGACCGCGGAATTCACCCCTCCACTTT.

Written as DNA, the CDR3 is TGCAGCGTTGTTGGGACTAGCGGGAGGGCCCTGGATACGCAGTATTTT. This encodes CSVVGTSGRALDTQYF. V gene TRBV29-1 combines with J gene TRBJ2-3; 16 bases are shared with TRBD2. The CDR3 spans 16 residues. With 4 bases clipped from V and 6 bases from J, the junction kept 7 bases outside the gene matches. CDR1 is SQVTM, CDR2 ANQGSEA, per germline.

The CDR3 DNA sequence: TGTGCCTGGAGTGTACAACGGCAGGAAGAGACCCAGTACTTC. This codes for CAWSVQRQEETQYF. V gene TRBV30 combines with J gene TRBJ2-5; D remains unclear. The V gene lost 0 bases and the J gene lost 3 bases, with 11 bases spanning the gap. The CDR3 covers 14 residues. Germline-derived CDR1 and CDR2 are GTSNPN and SVGIG (reference sequence). Looking up the rest from reference TRBV30 and TRBJ2-5 gives the full variable domain: SQTIHQWPATLVQPVGSPLSLECTVEGTSNPNLYWYRQAAGRGLQLLFYSVGIGQISSEVPQNLSASRPQDRQFILSSKKLLLSDSGFYLCAWSVQRQEETQYFGPGTRLLVL.

This chain links TRBV7-2 with TRBJ2-7, with TRBD2 matching 7 bases. The CDR3 consists of 15 residues. V dropped 5 bases and J dropped 0; count of bases not matched to a gene: 7. Germline V CDR1 and CDR2: SGHTA, FQGNSA. In nucleotides, the CDR3 is TGTGCCAGCAGCCCCCCGGGCGGGAGCTCCTACGAGCAGTACTTC. It codes for CASSPPGGSSYEQYF.

The chain recombines TRBV7-2 with TRBJ2-7; D is possibly TRBD2 (5 bases). The CDR3 has 11 residues. V lost 5 bases to trimming and J lost 9 bases, with 11 bases between them. CDR1 is SGHTA and CDR2 is FQGNSA in the germline V gene. The CDR3 reads CASSQAGGQYF. DNA for the CDR3: TGTGCCAGCAGCCAGGCGGGTGGGCAGTACTTC.

The rearrangement joins TRBV5-1 to TRBJ2-7; 7 bases line up with TRBD1. Germline lookup yields CDR1 SGHRS and CDR2 YFSETQ. The CDR3 is 14 amino acids. V trimming: 4 bases; J trimming: 3 bases; junction bases outside the gene matches: 7. The CDR3 loop is CASSLMGQLYEQYF. The CDR3 nucleotides are TGCGCCAGCAGCCTAATGGGACAGCTCTACGAGCAGTACTTC.

The chain couples TRBV20-1 to TRBJ1-1; D may be TRBD1 (5 bases). CDR1 is DFQATT, CDR2 SNEGSKA, per germline (reference sequence). V lost 5 bases, J lost 8 bases, and 12 bases lay in between. The CDR3 is made up of 11 amino acids. CDR3 nucleotides: TGCAGTGCTCGCCCCCGGGACGAAGCTTTCTTT. Protein sequence: CSARPRDEAFF.

This clone was seen a few times. The V gene is TRBV30, the J gene TRBJ2-5; the D is unclear. The length of the CDR3 is 12 residues. Germline loops: CDR1 GTSNPN, CDR2 SVGIG (reference sequence). With 4 bases removed from V and 4 bases from J, the gap between germline ends came to 10 bases. CDR3 sequence: CAWTRSPETQYF. The CDR3 bases are TGTGCCTGGACAAGATCCCCAGAGACCCAGTACTTC.

The V call is TRBV5-5, the J call TRBJ2-7; TRBD1 matches 9 bases. The germline V gene encodes CDR1 SGHKS and CDR2 YYEKEE (reference sequence). V shed 2 bases and J 6 bases; nucleotides not matched to a gene: 9. The CDR3 is made up of 15 amino acids. For the CDR3, the DNA is TGTGCCAGCAGCTTAACGACAGGGGGTAAGGCCGAGCAGTACTTC. Encoded protein: CASSLTTGGKAEQYF.

The chain is built from TRBV6-6 and TRBJ2-7, with D perhaps matching TRBD1 (6 bases). V was shortened by 0 bases and J by 5 bases, with 11 bases between the two germline ends. This CDR3 has 14 amino acids. CDR1 and CDR2 from the germline V gene are MNHNY and SVGAGI (reference sequence). The CDR3 here is CASSYSIQGNEQYF. CDR3 coding DNA: TGTGCCAGCAGTTACTCGATTCAGGGGAACGAGCAGTACTTC.

This clone turned up a few times. The rearrangement links TRBV29-1 to TRBJ1-1; the D is unclear. Germline V CDR1 and CDR2: SQVTM, ANQGSEA. V lost 5 bases, J lost 3 bases, and 10 bases lay in between. This CDR3 has 12 amino acids. The DNA for the CDR3 is TGCAGCGTTTTAACGAGGGACACTGAAGCTTTCTTT. This codes for CSVLTRDTEAFF.

CDR3 in DNA: TGTGCCAGTACCGCGGCCGGGACCTCCTACGAGCAGTACTTC. Protein: CASTAAGTSYEQYF. The chain uses TRBV19 and TRBJ2-7; D possibly matches TRBD1 or TRBD2 (5 bases each). Looked up from germline, CDR1 is LNHDA and CDR2 is SQIVND (reference sequence). CDR3 length: 14 residues. The ends were cut back, 7 bases at V and 0 bases at J, with 13 bases in the middle.

This chain uses TRBV7-9 with TRBJ1-1; no clear D gene. CDR1 and CDR2 from the germline V gene are SEHNR and FQNEAQ (reference sequence). V was trimmed by 5 bases and J by 0 bases, leaving 10 bases between them. The length of the CDR3 is 14 residues. CDR3 residues: CASSPREMNTEAFF. DNA of the CDR3: TGTGCCAGCAGCCCAAGGGAGATGAACACTGAAGCTTTCTTT.

The V gene is TRBV28, the J gene TRBJ2-7; the D gene is possibly TRBD1 (6 bases). The germline CDR1 and CDR2 sequences are MDHEN and SYDVKM. The V gene lost 4 bases and the J gene lost 2 bases, with 12 bases spanning the gap. CDR3 size: 14 residues. CDR3: CASSSTGYTYEQYF. The CDR3 nucleotides read TGTGCCAGCAGTTCGACAGGCTACACCTACGAGCAGTACTTC.

CDR3 coding DNA: TGTGCCAGCAAATACAGGGGTACAGATACGCAGTATTTT. Translation: CASKYRGTDTQYF. The chain recombines TRBV11-2 with TRBJ2-3; 7 bases map to TRBD1. This CDR3 contains 13 residues. Germline V CDR1 and CDR2: SGHAT, FQNNGV. V was clipped by 7 bases and J by 3 bases; unmatched bases: 4. Full variable domain (outside the CDR3, taken from reference TRBV11-2 and TRBJ2-3): EAGVAQSPRYKIIEKRQSVAFWCNPISGHATLYWYQQILGQGPKLLIQFQNNGVVDDSQLPKDRFSAERLKGVDSTLKIQPAKLEDSAVYLCASKYRGTDTQYFGPGTRLTVL.

The rearrangement uses TRBV9 and TRBJ2-1; 12 bases are a match to TRBD1. This CDR3 contains 17 residues. Unmatched junction bases numbered 18, after V lost 4 bases and J lost 13 bases. Germline CDR1 SGDLS, CDR2 YYNGEE. DNA for the CDR3: TGTGCCAGCAGCCCCCGGGACAGGGGGCAAAGTGCGGCCTTTCAGTTCTTC. Its translation is CASSPRDRGQSAAFQFF.

With regard to this clone: Given a much more abundant clone one base away, this may be a read error. The V and J genes are TRBV7-2 and TRBJ2-3; D remains unclear. V was trimmed by 3 bases and J by 2 bases, leaving 0 bases between them. The CDR3 is made up of 11 amino acids. Germline V gives CDR1 SGHTA, CDR2 FQGNSA. DNA for the CDR3: TGTGCCAGCAGCTTCACAGATACGCAGTATTTT. It codes for CASSFTDTQYF.

The J gene is TRBJ1-5, the V gene TRBV30, with D possibly TRBD1 on 6 matching bases. The CDR3 totals 12 residues. Germline CDR1 reads GTSNPN; CDR2 reads SVGIG (reference sequence). V lost 4 bases and J lost 3, with 7 bases in between. In nucleotides, the CDR3 is TGTGCCTGGAACAGGGACAATCAGCCCCAGCATTTT. It yields the protein CAWNRDNQPQHF.

Comment on this clone: The sample holds other DNA sequences that translate to the same CDR3. The chain carries TRBV30 and TRBJ1-5; no clear D gene. CDR3 length: 13 residues. Trimming removed 0 bases at V and 4 bases at J, with 7 bases between. Looked up from germline, CDR1 is GTSNPN and CDR2 is SVGIG (reference sequence). CDR3 sequence: CAWSVLGNQPQHF. CDR3 DNA: TGTGCCTGGAGTGTATTAGGGAATCAGCCCCAGCATTTT. Filled out from reference TRBV30 and TRBJ1-5, the complete variable domain reads SQTIHQWPATLVQPVGSPLSLECTVEGTSNPNLYWYRQAAGRGLQLLFYSVGIGQISSEVPQNLSASRPQDRQFILSSKKLLLSDSGFYLCAWSVLGNQPQHFGDGTRLSIL.